The source of this T cell receptor (beta chain) is a study of CD8 T cells in Susac syndrome. Study findings and constraints: A relatively small number of individuals underwent TCR sequencing and HLA analysis.

As for this clonotype: The antigen remains undetermined.

CD8+ and CD4+ T cells taken from blood had their TCR beta sequenced. The authors reverse transcribed roughly 0.45 to 1 ug RNA with random hexamers. immunoSEQ multiplex PCR amplified TCR beta CDR3 across 54 Vbeta, 13 Jbeta. Each CDR3 protein gets one entry after TCRdb re-called the immunoSEQ multiplex PCR reads with MiXCR. This sample has about 130,000 distinct CDR3 sequences, with over 90% found just once. The clonotype was recovered from a human donor in good health. Sequencing input: CD4+ T cells from PBMCs.

CDR3 in DNA: TGTGCCAGCAGTGGGATGCGGGAGACAGATACGCAGTATTTT. This translates into CASSGMRETDTQYF. V is TRBV27 and J is TRBJ2-3; 7 nucleotides align to TRBD2. The CDR3 covers 14 residues. Germline V gives CDR1 MNHEY, CDR2 SMNVEV (reference sequence). The V and J ends lost 5 bases and 3 bases, in that order; junction bases with no gene match: 5.